One and the same sample provided the 29 T cell receptor beta chains below, sequenced in a study of blood T cells in healthy people across ages. Alongside a J-beta primer mix, a sample-barcoded 5' primer served in a second PCR lasting 7 to 11 cycles. TCRdb redid the calling of the 5' RACE reads with MiXCR, one entry per CDR3 protein. Of about 1.8 million distinct CDR3 sequences listed, roughly 49% are singletons. Specimen: blood. The receptor set was obtained from a woman in her forties in good health.

This chain links TRBV6-5 with TRBJ2-7; TRBD1 matches 7 bases. The CDR3 is 16 residues long. Germline-derived CDR1 and CDR2 are MNHEY and SVGAGI. After removal of 2 bases from V and 0 bases from J, the junction contained 7 bases not matched to a gene. The CDR3: CASSYGQGESSYEQYF. In DNA form, the CDR3 reads TGTGCCAGCAGTTACGGGCAGGGGGAGAGCTCCTACGAGCAGTACTTC.

The chain employs TRBV6-5 and TRBJ2-3; TRBD2 matches 11 bases. The J segment lost 4 bases and the V segment lost 2 bases, leaving 17 bases of the junction unmatched. The CDR3 has 20 residues. The germline CDR1 and CDR2 sequences are MNHEY and SVGAGI. The CDR3 here is CASSYQGLTSGGSSADTQYF. The CDR3 DNA follows: TGTGCCAGCAGTTACCAGGGCCTCACTAGCGGGGGATCCTCGGCAGATACGCAGTATTTT.

The rearrangement links TRBV29-1 to TRBJ2-1; 8 bases line up with TRBD1. The CDR3 is 14 residues long. The germline V gene encodes CDR1 SQVTM and CDR2 ANQGSEA. Germline trimming cut 6 bases from V and 7 bases from J; bases unmatched to any gene: 11. CDR3 sequence (DNA): TGCAGCGTCTTTGGACAGGGCTCGAGTAATGAGCAGTTCTTC. Amino acid sequence: CSVFGQGSSNEQFF.

The chain uses TRBV7-2 and TRBJ2-7, with D possibly TRBD1 on 6 matching bases. V was pared by 5 bases and J by 0 bases, with 17 bases between. Per germline, CDR1 SGHTA and CDR2 FQGNSA. CDR3 size: 16 residues. The CDR3 here is CASSGRTGFGSYEQYF. The CDR3 DNA is TGTGCCAGCAGCGGACGAACAGGGTTCGGCTCCTACGAGCAGTACTTC.

This chain links TRBV20-1 with TRBJ2-1, with D possibly TRBD2 on 6 matching bases. Germline values: CDR1 DFQATT, CDR2 SNEGSKA (reference sequence). The CDR3 contains 11 residues. V was pared by 1 base and J by 11 bases, with 9 bases between. CDR3 DNA sequence: TGCAGTGCTAGAGTGCGGGACCAGCAGTTCTTC. Its translation is CSARVRDQQFF.

This clonotype was observed a handful of times. This sequence joins TRBV20-1 and TRBJ2-4; D remains ambiguous. This CDR3 spans 14 amino acids. V lost 0 bases to trimming and J lost 1 base, with 7 bases between them. From germline, CDR1 is DFQATT and CDR2 SNEGSKA (reference sequence). CDR3 protein: CSARERVAKNIQYF. DNA of the CDR3: TGCAGTGCTAGAGAACGGGTGGCCAAAAACATTCAGTACTTC.

V gene TRBV6-5 combines with J gene TRBJ1-4; 9 nucleotides line up with TRBD1. V lost 2 bases, J lost 10 bases, and 5 bases stayed unmatched. Germline assignment: CDR1 MNHEY and CDR2 SVGAGI. This CDR3 contains 14 residues. The CDR3 loop reads CASSYGTGNVKLFF. The CDR3 bases are TGTGCCAGCAGTTACGGGACAGGGAACGTAAAACTGTTTTTT.

The rearrangement joins TRBV27 to TRBJ1-4, with D perhaps TRBD1 (6 bases). The V gene lost 8 bases and the J gene lost 5 bases, with 18 bases spanning the gap. The CDR3 extends over 15 amino acids. The germline gives CDR1 MNHEY, CDR2 SMNVEV (reference sequence). The CDR3 loop is CASGPRRGGNEKLFF. CDR3 sequence (DNA): TGTGCCAGCGGGCCGAGGAGGGGGGGGAATGAAAAACTGTTTTTT.

The V call is TRBV5-1, the J call TRBJ2-3; 10 positions match TRBD1. Looked up from germline, CDR1 is SGHRS and CDR2 is YFSETQ. With V trimmed by 0 bases and J by 2 bases, 9 bases remained unmatched. There are 18 residues in the CDR3. CDR3 region: CASSLGLGTGAYTDTQYF. The CDR3 nucleotides are TGCGCCAGCAGCTTGGGCCTGGGGACAGGGGCATACACAGATACGCAGTATTTT.

V gene TRBV9 combines with J gene TRBJ2-3; D gene uncertain. The CDR3 covers 12 residues. Trimming left V 6 bases short and J 4 bases short, with 9 bases between. The V gene's germline CDR1 is SGDLS and CDR2 YYNGEE. CDR3: CASNRQPDTQYF. Written as DNA, the CDR3 is TGTGCCAGCAATCGCCAGCCAGATACGCAGTATTTT.

The chain carries TRBV25-1 and TRBJ2-7; 10 nucleotides align to TRBD1. This CDR3 region has 14 residues. Losses at the gene ends were 6 bases for V and 7 bases for J; bases not matched to a gene: 9. Germline CDR1 is MGHDK and CDR2 is SYGVNS. The DNA of the CDR3 is TGTGCCAGCAGACCCGGGACAGGGGTCAATGAGCAGTACTTC. This sequence encodes CASRPGTGVNEQYF.

CDR3 bases: TGCAGCGTTTTCAAACAGGGCTCCTACGAGCAGTACTTC. It codes for CSVFKQGSYEQYF. The genes are TRBV29-1 and TRBJ2-7; a possible D gene is TRBD1 (6 bases). This CDR3 spans 13 amino acids. Germline CDR1 SQVTM, CDR2 ANQGSEA. V lost 5 bases and J lost 0, with 11 bases in between.

The J gene is TRBJ2-5, the V gene TRBV29-1; D uncertain. V shed 2 bases and J shed 5 bases, with 9 bases lying between them. CDR3 length equals 12 residues. The germline V gene encodes CDR1 SQVTM and CDR2 ANQGSEA. CDR3 DNA sequence: TGCAGCGTTGAATTCCCTGGGGAGACCCAGTACTTC. Translation gives CSVEFPGETQYF.

The chain links TRBV20-1 to TRBJ2-7, with no clear D. V was shortened by 2 bases and J by 0 bases, with 14 bases between the two germline ends. This CDR3 has 15 amino acids. The germline V gene encodes CDR1 DFQATT and CDR2 SNEGSKA (reference sequence). CDR3 DNA: TGCAGTGCTAGACTCGGTGCAGTGAGCTCCTACGAGCAGTACTTC. This gives the protein CSARLGAVSSYEQYF.

The chain links TRBV29-1 to TRBJ1-4, with 8 nucleotides matching TRBD1. After removal of 7 bases from V and 7 bases from J, the junction contained 8 bases not matched to a gene. This CDR3 is 13 amino acids long. Germline lookup yields CDR1 SQVTM and CDR2 ANQGSEA. The CDR3 protein is CSEAGGLGEKLFF. DNA of the CDR3: TGCAGCGAGGCAGGGGGCCTTGGTGAAAAACTGTTTTTT.

This clonotype appeared a single time. This chain connects TRBV28 to TRBJ2-4, with 9 nucleotides matching TRBD1. The J call may not be correct, given that the DNA end is closer to TRBJ2-7. Germline V gene lookup returns CDR1 MDHEN and CDR2 SYDVKM. The CDR3 spans 13 residues. The CDR3 is CATRDRVPYEQYF. As DNA, the CDR3 is TGTGCCACCCGGGACAGGGTTCCCTACGAGCAGTACTTC.

This clonotype turned up a few times. A much larger clone lies one base from this, so it may be a read error. The chain has TRBV5-1 and TRBJ2-1; 10 nucleotides match TRBD1. Gene TRBJ2-7 matches the end of the DNA better, so the J call may be wrong. Per the germline V gene, CDR1 is SGHRS and CDR2 is YFSETQ. There are 15 residues in the CDR3. CDR3 in DNA: TGCGCCAGTCGTAATGGGACAGGGGCCTACAATGAGCAGTACTTC. This translates into CASRNGTGAYNEQYF.

The chain combines TRBV29-1 with TRBJ1-5; D is perhaps TRBD1 (5 bases). The CDR3 is 13 residues long. Trimming stripped 4 bases from V and 5 bases from J, with 12 bases between. Germline CDR1 reads SQVTM; CDR2 reads ANQGSEA. The CDR3 loop is CSVAGEGYQPQHF. The CDR3 nucleotides read TGCAGCGTTGCGGGGGAGGGTTATCAGCCCCAGCATTTT.

The V call is TRBV28, the J call TRBJ2-7; D assignment may be TRBD1 or TRBD2 (5 bases each). V lost 6 bases, J lost 11 bases, and 17 bases lay in between. The CDR3 is 12 residues long. In germline, CDR1 is MDHEN, CDR2 SYDVKM. Here the CDR3 reads CASSRGPTSKYF. For the CDR3, the DNA is TGTGCCAGCAGCCGGGGACCTACCTCTAAGTACTTC.

The V gene is TRBV15, the J gene TRBJ2-6, with 8 bases identical to TRBD1. The trim removed 4 bases at V and 4 bases at J, leaving 6 bases unmatched. The CDR3 loop spans 16 amino acids. Germline V gives CDR1 LNHNV, CDR2 YYDKDF (reference sequence). The CDR3 nucleotides read TGTGCCACCAGCAAGCCAGGGGGCTACGGGGCCAACGTCCTGACTTTC. Amino acid sequence: CATSKPGGYGANVLTF. Filled out from reference TRBV15 and TRBJ2-6, the complete variable domain reads DAMVIQNPRYQVTQFGKPVTLSCSQTLNHNVMYWYQQKSSQAPKLLFHYYDKDFNNEADTPDNFQSRRPNTSFCFLDIRSPGLGDTAMYLCATSKPGGYGANVLTFGAGSRLTVL.

Remarks on this clonotype: At one of its ends the junction is not consistent with the germline gene, which may arise from a read error. V usage is TRBV6-2 or TRBV6-3 and J usage is TRBJ2-7; D tentatively reads TRBD1 or TRBD2 (5 bases each). The CDR3 totals 14 residues. Looked up from germline, CDR1 is MNHEY and CDR2 is SVGEGT. CDR3: CTSSSWGTLYEQYF. The CDR3 DNA follows: TGTACCAGCAGTAGCTGGGGGACCCTCTACGAGCAGTACTTC.

The chain is built from TRBV27 and TRBJ2-6, with TRBD2 as a possible D gene (5 bases). The CDR3 is 20 residues long. From germline, CDR1 is MNHEY and CDR2 SMNVEV (reference sequence). V gave up 5 bases and J gave up 0 bases, with 23 bases separating them. The CDR3 DNA follows: TGTGCCAGCAGTCCCTACGGACTTAAGAGGGCCCCCTCTGGGGCCAACGTCCTGACTTTC. Protein product: CASSPYGLKRAPSGANVLTF.

This chain uses TRBV20-1 with TRBJ2-1; 8 positions match TRBD2. V was pared by 8 bases and J by 4 bases, with 16 bases of the junction left unmatched. CDR1 and CDR2 from the germline V gene are DFQATT and SNEGSKA (reference sequence). The CDR3 totals 16 residues. CDR3 nucleotides: TGCAGTACGAGGCTAGAGGTCACTAGCGGTTACAATGAGCAGTTCTTC. It specifies CSTRLEVTSGYNEQFF.

The chain is built from TRBV3-1 and TRBJ1-1; the D is unclear. The CDR3 has 13 amino acids. The V end was cut by 5 bases, the J end by 5 bases, with 12 bases between. Germline CDR1 LGHDT, CDR2 YNNKEL (reference sequence). The CDR3 DNA follows: TGTGCCAGCAGCTTCGGGAGTGGGACTGAAGCTTTCTTT. This encodes CASSFGSGTEAFF.

CDR3 protein: CASSLSGTLKETQYF. CDR3 DNA: TGTGCCAGCAGCTTGTCCGGGACTCTAAAAGAGACCCAGTACTTC. The chain joins TRBV7-2 to TRBJ2-5; possibly TRBD2 for D (6 bases). This CDR3 has 15 amino acids. CDR1 is SGHTA and CDR2 is FQGNSA in the germline V gene. Trimming stripped 3 bases from V and 3 bases from J, with 14 bases between.

The chain recombines TRBV3-1 with TRBJ2-7; 10 positions agree with TRBD2. The germline V gene has CDR1 LGHDT and CDR2 YNNKEL (reference sequence). Trimming removed 1 base from V and 1 base from J; junction bases left unmatched: 4. The CDR3 length is 16 residues. This CDR3 reads CASSQGLAGTSYEQYF. The DNA for the CDR3 is TGTGCCAGCAGCCAAGGACTAGCGGGTACGTCCTACGAGCAGTACTTC.

This clonotype appeared a few times. The rearrangement uses TRBV7-2 and TRBJ2-3; no definite D call. The CDR3 is 15 amino acids. From germline, CDR1 is SGHTA and CDR2 FQGNSA. The germline V and J ends were trimmed by 7 bases and 2 bases, with 16 bases remaining between them. The CDR3 protein is CASTFGRTYTDTQYF. CDR3 DNA: TGTGCCAGCACCTTCGGCAGGACCTACACAGATACGCAGTATTTT.

The chain links TRBV14 to TRBJ1-2; D call uncertain. The CDR3 covers 15 residues. Trimming took off 1 base at V and 2 bases at J, with 11 bases between the two ends. Germline lookup yields CDR1 SGHDN and CDR2 FVKESK. The CDR3, as DNA: TGTGCCAGCAGCCAAGTTGGCAGTAGGAACTATGGCTACACCTTC. Its translation is CASSQVGSRNYGYTF.

The rearrangement uses TRBV18 and TRBJ2-5; a weak D match, TRBD2 (6 bases). The DNA end lines up better with TRBJ2-7; the J call may be wrong. The CDR3 loop spans 14 amino acids. In germline, CDR1 is KGHSH, CDR2 LQKENI. CDR3 DNA sequence: TGTGCCAGCTCAGCGGGACGGCTAGCTTACGAGCAGTACTTC. Protein product: CASSAGRLAYEQYF.